The rows below give T cell receptor beta chains drawn from one sample of a study of blood T cell repertoires in COVID-19. Only in-frame clones appear in the TCRdb table, and some are missing; sequencing was by immunoSEQ multiplex PCR. In the table there are about 120,000 clones, roughly 80% of which are singletons. The sample consisted of peripheral blood. These receptors were collected from a man between 50 and 59 years old with acute or convalescent COVID-19. The CDR3 runs from the conserved cysteine through the conserved F or W. The D gene is left open where the match is weak. A row's size may be missing; if present it is once, few, many or a size class.

v_gene: TRBV7-2; abundance: .; j_gene: TRBJ1-1; d_gene: .; len: 14; CDR3nt: TGTGCCAGCAAACCAGGGGCAGGGTACACTGAAGCTTTCTTT; CDR3aa: CASKPGAGYTEAFF
v_gene: TRBV7-6; abundance: few; j_gene: TRBJ2-3; d_gene: .; len: 14; CDR3nt: TGTGCCAGCAGCTTAGCAGGCAGGGCCGATACGCAGTATTTT; CDR3aa: CASSLAGRADTQYF
v_gene: TRBV15; abundance: .; j_gene: TRBJ1-5; d_gene: .; len: 14; CDR3nt: TGTGCCACCAGCGGATCAGGGTTTGATCAGCCCCAGCATTTT; CDR3aa: CATSGSGFDQPQHF
v_gene: TRBV11-1; abundance: .; j_gene: TRBJ2-3; d_gene: TRBD2; len: 15; CDR3nt: TGTGCCAGCAGCTCGCTAGCGGGAGGAACAGATACGCAGTATTTT; CDR3aa: CASSSLAGGTDTQYF
v_gene: TRBV6-6; abundance: .; j_gene: TRBJ1-6; d_gene: TRBD1; len: 15; CDR3nt: TGTGCCAGCATCCTGGGACAGGGTGATAATTCACCCCTCCACTTT; CDR3aa: CASILGQGDNSPLHF
v_gene: TRBV7-9; abundance: few; j_gene: TRBJ1-1; d_gene: .; len: 13; CDR3nt: TGTGCCAGCAGCCTAGGAGCAAGGGGATCAGCTTTCTTT; CDR3aa: CASSLGARGSAFF
v_gene: TRBV3-1/TRBV3-2; abundance: .; j_gene: TRBJ1-5; d_gene: .; len: 15; CDR3nt: TGTGCCAGCAGCCCGGACACCGGAGGCAATCAGCCCCAGCATTTT; CDR3aa: CASSPDTGGNQPQHF
v_gene: TRBV12-3/TRBV12-4; abundance: .; j_gene: TRBJ2-3; d_gene: .; len: 13; CDR3nt: TGTGCCAGCGGGAGGTCACAGGAAGATACGCAGTATTTT; CDR3aa: CASGRSQEDTQYF
v_gene: TRBV7-9; abundance: .; j_gene: TRBJ1-1; d_gene: TRBD1; len: 17; CDR3nt: TGTGCCAGCAGCTTCGGTTTCCAAGGACAGGAGTACACTGAAGCTTTCTTT; CDR3aa: CASSFGFQGQEYTEAFF
v_gene: TRBV6-1; abundance: .; j_gene: TRBJ1-3; d_gene: .; len: 17; CDR3nt: TGTGCCAGCAGTGAAGACCGCCTGCGCCTCTCTGGAAACACCATATATTTT; CDR3aa: CASSEDRLRLSGNTIYF
v_gene: TRBV5-4; abundance: .; j_gene: TRBJ2-2; d_gene: TRBD2; len: 15; CDR3nt: TGTGCCAGCAGCAGTCTAGCGGGGCACACCGGGGAGCTGTTTTTT; CDR3aa: CASSSLAGHTGELFF
v_gene: TRBV27; abundance: .; j_gene: TRBJ2-7; d_gene: .; len: 14; CDR3nt: TGTGCCAGCAGTTTAAGTAGCAGGGGCTACGAGCAGTACTTC; CDR3aa: CASSLSSRGYEQYF
v_gene: TRBV10-3; abundance: .; j_gene: TRBJ2-1; d_gene: TRBD2; len: 14; CDR3nt: TGTGCCACGCAAGAGAGGCGGGAGGGAGGGGAGCAGTTCTTC; CDR3aa: CATQERREGGEQFF
v_gene: TRBV28; abundance: .; j_gene: TRBJ2-5; d_gene: .; len: 14; CDR3nt: TGTGCCAGCAGTTTAATGGGAGCGGAAGAGACCCAGTACTTC; CDR3aa: CASSLMGAEETQYF
v_gene: TRBV19; abundance: .; j_gene: TRBJ1-1; d_gene: TRBD1; len: 15; CDR3nt: TGTGCCAGTACCAAAACATCAGGGGGGAACACTGAAGCTTTCTTT; CDR3aa: CASTKTSGGNTEAFF
v_gene: TRBV5-1; abundance: few; j_gene: TRBJ2-2; d_gene: TRBD2; len: 16; CDR3nt: TGCGCCAGCAGCACCCAGCGGGGGCCTGAGGGCGGGGAGCTGTTTTTT; CDR3aa: CASSTQRGPEGGELFF
v_gene: TRBV29-1; abundance: .; j_gene: TRBJ2-7; d_gene: .; len: 12; CDR3nt: TGCAGCGTTGGAGCGAGCTCCTACGAGCAGTACTTC; CDR3aa: CSVGASSYEQYF
v_gene: TRBV6-5; abundance: .; j_gene: TRBJ1-4; d_gene: .; len: 15; CDR3nt: TGTGCCAGCAGCCGCCCCAGGGCAACTAATGAAAAACTGTTTTTT; CDR3aa: CASSRPRATNEKLFF
v_gene: TRBV9; abundance: .; j_gene: TRBJ2-3; d_gene: TRBD2; len: 15; CDR3nt: TGTGCCAGCAGCGGGAGCGGGGAGAGCACAGATACGCAGTATTTT; CDR3aa: CASSGSGESTDTQYF
v_gene: TRBV4-1; abundance: .; j_gene: TRBJ1-1; d_gene: TRBD1; len: 16; CDR3nt: TGCGCCAGCAGCGCCCGGGACAGGGGCTTGAACACTGAAGCTTTCTTT; CDR3aa: CASSARDRGLNTEAFF
v_gene: TRBV7-8; abundance: .; j_gene: TRBJ2-3; d_gene: TRBD2; len: 16; CDR3nt: TGTGCCAGCAGCGTGGTAGCGGGGGGGCCTACAGATACGCAGTATTTT; CDR3aa: CASSVVAGGPTDTQYF
v_gene: TRBV25-1; abundance: .; j_gene: TRBJ2-1; d_gene: .; len: 12; CDR3nt: TGTGCCAGCAGTGAATTGGCACATGAGCAGTTCTTC; CDR3aa: CASSELAHEQFF
v_gene: TRBV2; abundance: .; j_gene: TRBJ2-2; d_gene: TRBD1; len: 11; CDR3nt: TGTGCCAGCAGTGACCGGGACAGTCGGATTTTT; CDR3aa: CASSDRDSRIF
v_gene: TRBV5-1; abundance: .; j_gene: TRBJ2-2; d_gene: TRBD1; len: 14; CDR3nt: TGCGCCAGCAGCGTCGGGACAGGGCACGGGGAGCTGTTTTTT; CDR3aa: CASSVGTGHGELFF
v_gene: TRBV27; abundance: once; j_gene: TRBJ2-3; d_gene: TRBD1; len: 14; CDR3nt: TGTGCCAGCAAGAGGGGGCCGGGGACAGATACGCAGTATTTT; CDR3aa: CASKRGPGTDTQYF
v_gene: TRBV13; abundance: .; j_gene: TRBJ1-2; d_gene: TRBD1; len: 16; CDR3nt: TGTGCCAGCAGCTTAGGCCTAACAGGGGGAAACTATGGCTACACCTTC; CDR3aa: CASSLGLTGGNYGYTF
v_gene: TRBV6-1; abundance: .; j_gene: TRBJ1-5; d_gene: TRBD1; len: 20; CDR3nt: TGTGCCAGCAGTGAACTTCCGGGACAGAGACTTAAATATAGCAATCAGCCCCAGCATTTT; CDR3aa: CASSELPGQRLKYSNQPQHF
v_gene: TRBV28; abundance: .; j_gene: TRBJ2-3; d_gene: .; len: 15; CDR3nt: TGTGCCAGCAGTCTGGACTACTTCCCGCGCGATACGCAGTATTTT; CDR3aa: CASSLDYFPRDTQYF
v_gene: TRBV30; abundance: .; j_gene: TRBJ1-6; d_gene: .; len: 15; CDR3nt: TGTGCCTGGAGCCGAGCGGGACATAATAATTCACCCCTCCACTTT; CDR3aa: CAWSRAGHNNSPLHF
v_gene: TRBV7-9; abundance: .; j_gene: TRBJ2-7; d_gene: .; len: 14; CDR3nt: TGTGCCAGCAGCACCGAAACAACTAGGTACGAGCAGTACTTC; CDR3aa: CASSTETTRYEQYF
v_gene: TRBV4-1; abundance: .; j_gene: TRBJ2-7; d_gene: .; len: 14; CDR3nt: TGCGCCAGCAGCCATCTAGTAATCTCCTACGAGCAGTACTTC; CDR3aa: CASSHLVISYEQYF
v_gene: TRBV19; abundance: .; j_gene: TRBJ1-5; d_gene: TRBD1; len: 16; CDR3nt: TGTGCCAGTACCATGGGACAGAATAGTTGCAATCAGCCCCAGCATTTT; CDR3aa: CASTMGQNSCNQPQHF